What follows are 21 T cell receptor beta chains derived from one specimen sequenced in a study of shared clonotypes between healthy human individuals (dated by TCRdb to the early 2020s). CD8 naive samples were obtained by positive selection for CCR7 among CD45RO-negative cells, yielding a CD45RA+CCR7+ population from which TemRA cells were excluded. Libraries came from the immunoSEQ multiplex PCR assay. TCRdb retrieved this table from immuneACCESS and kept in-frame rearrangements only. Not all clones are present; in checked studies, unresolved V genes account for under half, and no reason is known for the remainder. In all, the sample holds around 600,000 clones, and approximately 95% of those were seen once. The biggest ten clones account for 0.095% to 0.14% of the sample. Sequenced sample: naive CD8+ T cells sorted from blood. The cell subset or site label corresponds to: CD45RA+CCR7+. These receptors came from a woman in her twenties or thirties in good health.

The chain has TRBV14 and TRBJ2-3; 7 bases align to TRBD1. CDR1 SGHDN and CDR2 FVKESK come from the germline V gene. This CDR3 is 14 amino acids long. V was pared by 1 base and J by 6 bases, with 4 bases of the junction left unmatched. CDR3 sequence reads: CASSQARGKDTQYF. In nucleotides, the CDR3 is TGTGCCAGCAGCCAAGCCAGGGGGAAGGATACGCAGTATTTT.

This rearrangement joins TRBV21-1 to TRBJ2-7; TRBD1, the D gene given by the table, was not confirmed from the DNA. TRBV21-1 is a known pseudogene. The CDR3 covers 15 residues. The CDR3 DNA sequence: TGTGCCAGCAGCAAGGGACAGGGTGGGACCTACGAGCAGTACTTC. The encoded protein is CASSKGQGGTYEQYF.

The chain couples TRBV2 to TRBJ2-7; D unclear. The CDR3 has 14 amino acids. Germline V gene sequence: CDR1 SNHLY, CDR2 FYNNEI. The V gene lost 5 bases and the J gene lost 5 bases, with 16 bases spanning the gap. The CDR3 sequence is CASSPKGFLDEQYF. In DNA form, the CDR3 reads TGTGCCAGCAGTCCCAAGGGCTTTTTGGACGAGCAGTACTTC.

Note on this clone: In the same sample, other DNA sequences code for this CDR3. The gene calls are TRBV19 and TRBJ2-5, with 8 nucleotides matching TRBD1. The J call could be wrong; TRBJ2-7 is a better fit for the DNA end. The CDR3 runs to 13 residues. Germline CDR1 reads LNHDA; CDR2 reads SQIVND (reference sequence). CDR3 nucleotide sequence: TGTGCCAGTAGTACCGGACAGGGCTACGAGCAGTACTTC. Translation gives CASSTGQGYEQYF.

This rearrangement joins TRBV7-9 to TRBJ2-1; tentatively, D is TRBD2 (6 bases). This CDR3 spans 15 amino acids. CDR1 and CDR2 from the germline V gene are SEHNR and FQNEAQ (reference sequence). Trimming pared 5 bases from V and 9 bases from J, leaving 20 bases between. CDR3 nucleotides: TGTGCCAGCAGCCCCCCGCGGGAATCGTCCGGTGAGCAGTTCTTC. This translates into CASSPPRESSGEQFF.

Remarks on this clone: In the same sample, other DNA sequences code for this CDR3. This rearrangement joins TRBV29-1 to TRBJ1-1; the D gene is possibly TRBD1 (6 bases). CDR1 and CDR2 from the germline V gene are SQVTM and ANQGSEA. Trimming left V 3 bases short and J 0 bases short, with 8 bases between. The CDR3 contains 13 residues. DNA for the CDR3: TGCAGCGTTGAGGACAGACTGAACACTGAAGCTTTCTTT. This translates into CSVEDRLNTEAFF. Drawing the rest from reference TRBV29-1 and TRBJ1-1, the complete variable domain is SAVISQKPSRDICQRGTSLTIQCQVDSQVTMMFWYRQQPGQSLTLIATANQGSEATYESGFVIDKFPISRPNLTFSTLTVSNMSPEDSSIYLCSVEDRLNTEAFFGQGTRLTVV.

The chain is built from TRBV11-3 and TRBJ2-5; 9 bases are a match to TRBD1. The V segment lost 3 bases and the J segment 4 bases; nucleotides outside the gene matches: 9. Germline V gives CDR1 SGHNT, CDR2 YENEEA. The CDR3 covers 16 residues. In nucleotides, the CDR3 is TGTGCCAGCAGCTTGGGTACAGGGGGCGTGGGAGAGACCCAGTACTTC. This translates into CASSLGTGGVGETQYF.

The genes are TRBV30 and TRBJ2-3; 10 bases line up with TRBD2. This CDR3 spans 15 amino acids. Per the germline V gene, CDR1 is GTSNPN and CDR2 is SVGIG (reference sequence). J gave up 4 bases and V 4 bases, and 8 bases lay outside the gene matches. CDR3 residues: CAWTSGSGGADTQYF. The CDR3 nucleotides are TGTGCCTGGACTAGCGGGAGCGGGGGTGCAGATACGCAGTATTTT.

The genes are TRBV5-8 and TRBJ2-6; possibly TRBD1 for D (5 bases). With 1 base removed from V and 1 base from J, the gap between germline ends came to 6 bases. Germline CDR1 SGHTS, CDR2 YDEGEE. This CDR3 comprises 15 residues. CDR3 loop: CASSLTGSGANVLTF. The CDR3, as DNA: TGTGCCAGCAGCTTGACAGGATCTGGGGCCAACGTCCTGACTTTC.

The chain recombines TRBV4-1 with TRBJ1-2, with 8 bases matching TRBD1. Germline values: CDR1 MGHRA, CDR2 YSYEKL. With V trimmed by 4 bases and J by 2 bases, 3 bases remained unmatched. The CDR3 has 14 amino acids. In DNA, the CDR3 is TGCGCCAGCAGCCTAGGGACAGGAAACTATGGCTACACCTTC. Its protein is CASSLGTGNYGYTF.

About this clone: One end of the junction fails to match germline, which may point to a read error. In DNA, the CDR3 is TGCGCCAGCAGCACGGACAGGGCCCTTGGCTACACCTTC. Translation gives CASSTDRALGYTF. This chain joins TRBV5-6 and TRBJ1-2; the match to TRBD1 covers 8 bases. The CDR3 has 13 residues. Germline assignment: CDR1 SGHDT and CDR2 YYEEEE.

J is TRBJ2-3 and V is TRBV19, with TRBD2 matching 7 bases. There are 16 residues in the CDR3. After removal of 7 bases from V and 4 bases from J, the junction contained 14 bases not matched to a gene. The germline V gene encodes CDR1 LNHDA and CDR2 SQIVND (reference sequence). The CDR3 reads CASKAGAGVWADTQYF. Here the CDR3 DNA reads TGTGCCAGTAAGGCTGGGGCGGGAGTCTGGGCAGATACGCAGTATTTT. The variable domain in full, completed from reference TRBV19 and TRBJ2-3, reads DGGITQSPKYLFRKEGQNVTLSCEQNLNHDAMYWYRQDPGQGLRLIYYSQIVNDFQKGDIAEGYSVSREKKESFPLTVTSAQKNPTAFYLCASKAGAGVWADTQYFGPGTRLTVL.

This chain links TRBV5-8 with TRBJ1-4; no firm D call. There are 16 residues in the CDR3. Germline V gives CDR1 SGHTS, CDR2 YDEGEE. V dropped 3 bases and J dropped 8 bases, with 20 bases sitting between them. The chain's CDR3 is CASSSLGQAGGEKLFF. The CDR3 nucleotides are TGTGCCAGCAGCTCCTTAGGGCAGGCCGGCGGGGAAAAACTGTTTTTT.

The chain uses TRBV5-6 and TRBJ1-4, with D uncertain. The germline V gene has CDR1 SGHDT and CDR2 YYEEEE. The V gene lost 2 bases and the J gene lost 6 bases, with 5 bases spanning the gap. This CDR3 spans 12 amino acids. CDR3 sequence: CASSFQDEKLFF. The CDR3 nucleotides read TGTGCCAGCAGCTTTCAGGATGAAAAACTGTTTTTT.

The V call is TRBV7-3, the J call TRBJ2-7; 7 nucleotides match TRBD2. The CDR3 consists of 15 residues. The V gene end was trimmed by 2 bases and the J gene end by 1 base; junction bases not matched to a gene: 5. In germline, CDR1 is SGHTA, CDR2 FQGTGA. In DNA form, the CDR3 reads TGTGCCAGCAGCTTATCGGGAGGTCCTTCCTACGAGCAGTACTTC. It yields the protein CASSLSGGPSYEQYF.

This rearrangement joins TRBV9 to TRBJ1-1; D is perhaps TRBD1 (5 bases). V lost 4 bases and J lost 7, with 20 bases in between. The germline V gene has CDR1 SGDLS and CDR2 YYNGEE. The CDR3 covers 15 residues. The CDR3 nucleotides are TGTGCCAGCAGCCCCCAGGCCCCAGGGAGGGGTGAAGCTTTCTTT. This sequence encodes CASSPQAPGRGEAFF.

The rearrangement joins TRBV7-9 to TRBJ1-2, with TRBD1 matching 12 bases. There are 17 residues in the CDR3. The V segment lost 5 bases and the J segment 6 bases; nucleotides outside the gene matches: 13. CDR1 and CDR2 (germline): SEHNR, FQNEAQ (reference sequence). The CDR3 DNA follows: TGTGCCAGCAGCCCCGGGGACAGGGGGCGCGGATTCGATGGCTACACCTTC. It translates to CASSPGDRGRGFDGYTF.

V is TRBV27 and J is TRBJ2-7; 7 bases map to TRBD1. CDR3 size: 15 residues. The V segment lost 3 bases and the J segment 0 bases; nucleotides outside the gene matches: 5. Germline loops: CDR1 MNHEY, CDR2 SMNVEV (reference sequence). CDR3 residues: CASSFRRDSSYEQYF. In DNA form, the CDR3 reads TGTGCCAGCAGTTTCCGTCGGGACAGCTCCTACGAGCAGTACTTC.

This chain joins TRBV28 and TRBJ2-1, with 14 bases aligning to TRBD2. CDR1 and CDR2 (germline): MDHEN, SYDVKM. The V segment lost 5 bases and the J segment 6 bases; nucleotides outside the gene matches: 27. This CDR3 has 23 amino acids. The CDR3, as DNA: TGTGCCAGCAGTCCGGACAGGGGCCGCCCCCAGACTAGCGGGAGGGCCATGGCCAATGAGCAGTTCTTC. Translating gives CASSPDRGRPQTSGRAMANEQFF.

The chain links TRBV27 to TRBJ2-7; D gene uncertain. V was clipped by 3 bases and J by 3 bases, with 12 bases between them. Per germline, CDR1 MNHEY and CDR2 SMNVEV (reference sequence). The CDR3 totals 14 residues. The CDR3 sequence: CASSFMDRVYEQYF. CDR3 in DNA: TGTGCCAGCAGTTTCATGGACCGAGTCTACGAGCAGTACTTC.

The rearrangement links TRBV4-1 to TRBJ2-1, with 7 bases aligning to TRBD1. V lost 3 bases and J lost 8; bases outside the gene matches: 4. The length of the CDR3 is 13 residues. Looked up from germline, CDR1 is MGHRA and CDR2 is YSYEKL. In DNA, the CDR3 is TGCGCCAGCAGCCAGGGACAGTCCGATGAGCAGTTCTTC. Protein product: CASSQGQSDEQFF.